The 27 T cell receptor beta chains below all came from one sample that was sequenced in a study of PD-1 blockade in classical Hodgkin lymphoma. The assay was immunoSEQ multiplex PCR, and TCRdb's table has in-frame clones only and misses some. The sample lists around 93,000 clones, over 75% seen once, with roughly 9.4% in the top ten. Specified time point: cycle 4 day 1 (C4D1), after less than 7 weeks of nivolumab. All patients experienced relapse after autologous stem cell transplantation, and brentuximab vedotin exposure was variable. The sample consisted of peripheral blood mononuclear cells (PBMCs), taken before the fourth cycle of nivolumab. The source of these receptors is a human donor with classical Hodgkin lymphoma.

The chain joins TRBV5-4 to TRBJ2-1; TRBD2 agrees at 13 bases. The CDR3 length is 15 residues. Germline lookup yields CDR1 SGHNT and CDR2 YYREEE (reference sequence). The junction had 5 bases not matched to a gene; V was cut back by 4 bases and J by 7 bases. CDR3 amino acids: CASSPGTSGINEQFF. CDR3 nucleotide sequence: TGTGCCAGCAGCCCAGGGACTAGCGGGATTAATGAGCAGTTCTTC.

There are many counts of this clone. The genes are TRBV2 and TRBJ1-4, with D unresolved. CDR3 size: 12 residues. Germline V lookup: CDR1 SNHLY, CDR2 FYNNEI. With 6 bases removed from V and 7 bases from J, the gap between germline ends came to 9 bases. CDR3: CASRGSREKLFF. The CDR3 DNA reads TGTGCCAGCAGGGGCAGCCGTGAAAAACTGTTTTTT.

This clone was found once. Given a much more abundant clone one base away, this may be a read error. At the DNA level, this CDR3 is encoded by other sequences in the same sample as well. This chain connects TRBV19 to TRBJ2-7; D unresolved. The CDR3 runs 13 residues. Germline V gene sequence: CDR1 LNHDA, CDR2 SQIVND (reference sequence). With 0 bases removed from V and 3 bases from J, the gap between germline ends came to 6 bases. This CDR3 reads CASSIDLSYEQYF. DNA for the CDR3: TGTGCCAGTAGTATAGATCTCAGCTACGAGCAGTACTTC.

DNA of the CDR3: TGCAGCGCCCCATTTGTGGGGACATCCGGTGGCTACACCTTC. Translating gives CSAPFVGTSGGYTF. The chain combines TRBV29-1 with TRBJ1-2; TRBD1 might be the D (6 bases). V was clipped by 7 bases and J by 7 bases, with 22 bases between them. CDR1 is SQVTM, CDR2 ANQGSEA, per germline. This CDR3 contains 14 residues.

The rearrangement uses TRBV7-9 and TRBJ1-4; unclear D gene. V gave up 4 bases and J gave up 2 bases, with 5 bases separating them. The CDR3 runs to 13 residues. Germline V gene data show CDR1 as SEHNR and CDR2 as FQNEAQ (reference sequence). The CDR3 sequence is CASSSDTNEKLFF. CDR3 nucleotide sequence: TGTGCCAGCAGCTCCGACACTAATGAAAAACTGTTTTTT.

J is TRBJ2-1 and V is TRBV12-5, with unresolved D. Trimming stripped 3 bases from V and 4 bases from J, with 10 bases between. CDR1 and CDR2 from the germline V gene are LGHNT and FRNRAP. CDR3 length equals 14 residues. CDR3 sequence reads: CASGLVTIYNEQFF. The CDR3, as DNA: TGTGCTAGTGGTTTAGTGACCATTTACAATGAGCAGTTCTTC.

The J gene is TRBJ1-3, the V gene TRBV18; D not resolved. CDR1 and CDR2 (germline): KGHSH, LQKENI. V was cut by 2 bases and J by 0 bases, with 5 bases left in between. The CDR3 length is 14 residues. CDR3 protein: CASSPVSSGNTIYF. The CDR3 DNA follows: TGTGCCAGCTCACCAGTAAGCTCTGGAAACACCATATATTTT.

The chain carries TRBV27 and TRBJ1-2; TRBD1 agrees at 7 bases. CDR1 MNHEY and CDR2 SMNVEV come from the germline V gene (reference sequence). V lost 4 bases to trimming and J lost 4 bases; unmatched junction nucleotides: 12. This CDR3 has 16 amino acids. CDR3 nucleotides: TGTGCCAGCAGTTCCGTTCGAACAGGGGACCGCTATGGCTACACCTTC. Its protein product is CASSSVRTGDRYGYTF.

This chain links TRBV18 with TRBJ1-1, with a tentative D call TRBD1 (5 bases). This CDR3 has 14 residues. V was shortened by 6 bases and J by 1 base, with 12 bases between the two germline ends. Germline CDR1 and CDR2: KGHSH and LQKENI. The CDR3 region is CASSPSGGNTEAFF. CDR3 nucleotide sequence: TGTGCCAGCTCCCCCTCGGGGGGGAACACTGAAGCTTTCTTT. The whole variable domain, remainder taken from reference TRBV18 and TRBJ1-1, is NAGVMQNPRHLVRRRGQEARLRCSPMKGHSHVYWYRQLPEEGLKFMVYLQKENIIDESGMPKERFSAEFPKEGPSILRIQQVVRGDSAAYFCASSPSGGNTEAFFGQGTRLTVV.

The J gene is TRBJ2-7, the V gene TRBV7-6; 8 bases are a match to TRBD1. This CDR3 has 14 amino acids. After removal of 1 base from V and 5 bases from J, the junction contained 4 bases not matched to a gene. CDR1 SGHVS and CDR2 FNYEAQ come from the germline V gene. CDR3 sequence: CASSLVPGGDEQYF. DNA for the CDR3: TGTGCCAGCAGCTTAGTGCCAGGGGGCGACGAGCAGTACTTC.

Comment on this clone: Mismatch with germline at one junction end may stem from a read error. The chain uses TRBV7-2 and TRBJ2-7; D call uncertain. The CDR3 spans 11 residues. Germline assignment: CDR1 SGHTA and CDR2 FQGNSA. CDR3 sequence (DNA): TGTGCCAGCAGCTACGGTGGGTCCATGGACTTC. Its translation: CASSYGGSMDF. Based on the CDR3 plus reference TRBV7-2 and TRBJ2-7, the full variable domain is GAGVSQSPSNKVTEKGKDVELRCDPISGHTALYWYRQSLGQGLEFLIYFQGNSAPDKSGLPSDRFSAERTGGSVSTLTIQRTQQEDSAVYLCASSYGGSMDFGPGTRLTVT.

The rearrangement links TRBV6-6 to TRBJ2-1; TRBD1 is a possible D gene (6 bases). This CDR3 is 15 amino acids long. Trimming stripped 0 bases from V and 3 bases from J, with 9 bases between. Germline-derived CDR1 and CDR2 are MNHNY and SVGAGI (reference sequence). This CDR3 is CASSYSRTDYNEQFF. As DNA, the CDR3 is TGTGCCAGCAGTTACTCACGGACAGACTACAATGAGCAGTTCTTC.

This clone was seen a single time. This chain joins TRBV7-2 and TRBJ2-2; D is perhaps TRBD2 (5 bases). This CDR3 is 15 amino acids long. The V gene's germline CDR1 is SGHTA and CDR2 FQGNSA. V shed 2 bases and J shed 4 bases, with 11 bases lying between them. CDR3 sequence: CASSLRGLSTGELFF. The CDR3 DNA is TGTGCCAGCAGCTTACGAGGGTTGAGCACCGGGGAGCTGTTTTTT.

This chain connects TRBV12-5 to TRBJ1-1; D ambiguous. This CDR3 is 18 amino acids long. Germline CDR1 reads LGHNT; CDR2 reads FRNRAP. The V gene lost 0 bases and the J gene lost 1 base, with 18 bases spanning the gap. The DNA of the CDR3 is TGTGCTAGTGGTTTGGTCGTGGACTATCACCTCTCGAACACTGAAGCTTTCTTT. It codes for CASGLVVDYHLSNTEAFF. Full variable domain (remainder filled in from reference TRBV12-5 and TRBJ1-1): DARVTQTPRHKVTEMGQEVTMRCQPILGHNTVFWYRQTMMQGLELLAYFRNRAPLDDSGMPKDRFSAEMPDATLATLKIQPSEPRDSAVYFCASGLVVDYHLSNTEAFFGQGTRLTVV.

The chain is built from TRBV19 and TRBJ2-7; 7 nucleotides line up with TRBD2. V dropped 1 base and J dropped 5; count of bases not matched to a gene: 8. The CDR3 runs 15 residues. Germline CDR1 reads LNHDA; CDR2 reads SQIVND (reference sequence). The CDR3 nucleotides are TGTGCCAGTAGTATAGCCGGGGAGGGACTGGACGAGCAGTACTTC. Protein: CASSIAGEGLDEQYF.

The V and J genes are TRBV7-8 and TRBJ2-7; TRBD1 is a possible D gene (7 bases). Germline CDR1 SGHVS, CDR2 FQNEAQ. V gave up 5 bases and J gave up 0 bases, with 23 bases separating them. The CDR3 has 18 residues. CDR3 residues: CASSLRGAGGFLSYEQYF. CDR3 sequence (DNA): TGTGCCAGCAGCCTAAGGGGAGCAGGGGGGTTCCTCTCCTACGAGCAGTACTTC.

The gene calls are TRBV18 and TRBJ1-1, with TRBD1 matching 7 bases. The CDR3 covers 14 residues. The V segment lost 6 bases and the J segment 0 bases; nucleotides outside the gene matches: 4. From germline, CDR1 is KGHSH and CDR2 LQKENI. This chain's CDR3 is CASSMTGMNTEAFF. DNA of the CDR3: TGTGCCAGCTCTATGACAGGGATGAACACTGAAGCTTTCTTT.

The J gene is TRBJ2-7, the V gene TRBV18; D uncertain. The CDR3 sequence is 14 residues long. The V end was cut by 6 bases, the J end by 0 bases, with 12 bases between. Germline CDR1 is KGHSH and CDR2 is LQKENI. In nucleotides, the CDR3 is TGTGCCAGCTCTGTAACAGCAAGCTCCTACGAGCAGTACTTC. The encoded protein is CASSVTASSYEQYF.

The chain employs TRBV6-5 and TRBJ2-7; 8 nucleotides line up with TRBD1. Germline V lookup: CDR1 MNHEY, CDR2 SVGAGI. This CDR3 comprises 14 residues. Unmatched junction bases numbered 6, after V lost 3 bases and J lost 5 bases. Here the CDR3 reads CASSYGDRTHEQYF. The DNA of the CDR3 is TGTGCCAGCAGTTATGGGGACAGGACCCACGAGCAGTACTTC.

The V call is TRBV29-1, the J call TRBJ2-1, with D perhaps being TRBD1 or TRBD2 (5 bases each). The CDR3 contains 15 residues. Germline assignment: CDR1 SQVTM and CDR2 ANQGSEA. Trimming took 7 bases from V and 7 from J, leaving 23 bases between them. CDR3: CSAPSGVNWGNEQFF. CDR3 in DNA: TGCAGCGCCCCTTCTGGGGTGAACTGGGGGAATGAGCAGTTCTTC.

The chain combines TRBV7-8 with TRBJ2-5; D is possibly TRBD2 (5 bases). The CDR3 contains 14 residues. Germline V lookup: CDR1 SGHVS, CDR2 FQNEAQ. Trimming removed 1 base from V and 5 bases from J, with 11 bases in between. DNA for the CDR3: TGTGCCAGCAGCTTAGTACCCGGCGGGGAGACCCAGTACTTC. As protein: CASSLVPGGETQYF.

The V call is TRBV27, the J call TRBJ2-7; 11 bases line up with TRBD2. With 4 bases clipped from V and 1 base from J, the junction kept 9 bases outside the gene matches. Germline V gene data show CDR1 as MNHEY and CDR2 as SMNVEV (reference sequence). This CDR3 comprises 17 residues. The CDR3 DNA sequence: TGTGCCAGCAGTTACATTAGGGGGACTAGCGGATCCTACGAGCAGTACTTC. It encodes CASSYIRGTSGSYEQYF.

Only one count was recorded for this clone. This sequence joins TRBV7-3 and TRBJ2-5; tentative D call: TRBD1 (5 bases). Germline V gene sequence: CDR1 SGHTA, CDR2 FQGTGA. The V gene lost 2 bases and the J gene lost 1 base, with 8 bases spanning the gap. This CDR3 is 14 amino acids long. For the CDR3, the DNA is TGTGCCAGCAGCTTAGGGCAGGGCCAAGAGACCCAGTACTTC. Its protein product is CASSLGQGQETQYF. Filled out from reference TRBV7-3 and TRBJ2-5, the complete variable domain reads GAGVSQTPSNKVTEKGKYVELRCDPISGHTALYWYRQSLGQGPEFLIYFQGTGAADDSGLPNDRFFAVRPEGSVSTLKIQRTERGDSAVYLCASSLGQGQETQYFGPGTRLLVL.

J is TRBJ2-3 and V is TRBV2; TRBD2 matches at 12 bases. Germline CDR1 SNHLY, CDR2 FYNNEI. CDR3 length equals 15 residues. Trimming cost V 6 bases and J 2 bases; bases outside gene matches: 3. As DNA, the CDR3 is TGTGCCAGCAGCGGACTAGCGGGATTCACAGATACGCAGTATTTT. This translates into CASSGLAGFTDTQYF.

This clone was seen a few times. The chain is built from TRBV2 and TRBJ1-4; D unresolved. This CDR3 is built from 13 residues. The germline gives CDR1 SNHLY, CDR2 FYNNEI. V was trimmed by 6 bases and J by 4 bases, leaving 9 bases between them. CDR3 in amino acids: CASSGGFNEKLFF. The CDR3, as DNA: TGTGCCAGCAGCGGTGGATTTAATGAAAAACTGTTTTTT. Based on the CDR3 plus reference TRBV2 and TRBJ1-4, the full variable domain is EPEVTQTPSHQVTQMGQEVILRCVPISNHLYFYWYRQILGQKVEFLVSFYNNEISEKSEIFDDQFSVERPDGSNFTLKIRSTKLEDSAMYFCASSGGFNEKLFFGSGTQLSVL.

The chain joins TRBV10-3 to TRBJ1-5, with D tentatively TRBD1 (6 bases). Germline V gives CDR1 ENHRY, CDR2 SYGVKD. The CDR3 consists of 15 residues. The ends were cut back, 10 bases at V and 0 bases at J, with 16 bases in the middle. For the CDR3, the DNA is TGTGCCACCGCCCGGACAGACTCTAGCAATCAGCCCCAGCATTTT. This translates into CATARTDSSNQPQHF.

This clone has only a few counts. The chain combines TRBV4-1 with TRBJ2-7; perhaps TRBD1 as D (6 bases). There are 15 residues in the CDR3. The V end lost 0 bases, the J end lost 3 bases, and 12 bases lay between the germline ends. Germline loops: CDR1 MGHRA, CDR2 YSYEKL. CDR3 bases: TGCGCCAGCAGCCAAGATCGACAGGCCCTCTACGAGCAGTACTTC. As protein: CASSQDRQALYEQYF.